This passage covers 10 T cell receptor beta chains from one sample sequenced in a study of PD-1 blockade in classical Hodgkin lymphoma. Repertoires were generated with immunoSEQ multiplex PCR, while TCRdb's copy carries only in-frame clones and drops some. Counted here are tens of thousands of clones, roughly 87% occurring once; the ten biggest clones make up about 10%. All patients experienced relapse after autologous stem cell transplantation, and brentuximab vedotin exposure was variable. The sample here was peripheral blood mononuclear cells (PBMCs), taken before the second cycle of nivolumab. Every receptor here comes from a human donor with classical Hodgkin lymphoma.

V gene TRBV27 combines with J gene TRBJ2-2; 7 nucleotides line up with TRBD1. The CDR3 loop spans 16 amino acids. The V gene's germline CDR1 is MNHEY and CDR2 SMNVEV (reference sequence). V shed 4 bases, J shed 1 base, and the junction held 6 bases outside the gene matches. As DNA, the CDR3 is TGTGCCAGCAGTTCACCGACAGGGCGGAACACCGGGGAGCTGTTTTTT. Protein sequence: CASSSPTGRNTGELFF.

The rearrangement links TRBV28 to TRBJ2-1, with D perhaps assigned TRBD1 or TRBD2 (5 bases each). The CDR3 covers 17 residues. The germline V gene has CDR1 MDHEN and CDR2 SYDVKM. V lost 6 bases to trimming and J lost 8 bases, with 26 bases between them. For the CDR3, the DNA is TGTGCCAGCAGCCTGAGGGTTGGGGCTTTAGCAATCGATGAGCAGTTCTTC. Translating it yields CASSLRVGALAIDEQFF.

This chain connects TRBV27 to TRBJ2-2, with D perhaps matching TRBD1 or TRBD2 (5 bases each). V lost 7 bases and J lost 3, with 15 bases in between. CDR1 MNHEY and CDR2 SMNVEV come from the germline V gene (reference sequence). This CDR3 region has 15 residues. The CDR3 DNA reads TGTGCCAGCACCCTGAGGGGATCGTACACCGGGGAGCTGTTTTTT. Protein: CASTLRGSYTGELFF.

V is TRBV5-4 and J is TRBJ2-1; 7 bases agree with TRBD2. Germline values: CDR1 SGHNT, CDR2 YYREEE (reference sequence). The J segment lost 4 bases and the V segment lost 0 bases, leaving 4 bases of the junction unmatched. The CDR3 has 15 amino acids. The CDR3: CASSLGRGVYNEQFF. The DNA of the CDR3 is TGTGCCAGCAGCTTGGGCCGGGGGGTTTACAATGAGCAGTTCTTC.

The chain uses TRBV10-3 and TRBJ2-2, with TRBD2 identical over 7 bases. With 4 bases clipped from V and 5 bases from J, the junction kept 4 bases outside the gene matches. Germline-derived CDR1 and CDR2 are ENHRY and SYGVKD. This CDR3 has 14 amino acids. Written as DNA, the CDR3 is TGTGCCATCAGTGGACTAGCTAAAACCGGGGAGCTGTTTTTT. Translation: CAISGLAKTGELFF.

V is TRBV28 and J is TRBJ1-5, with 10 bases identical to TRBD1. The germline V gene has CDR1 MDHEN and CDR2 SYDVKM. V shed 5 bases, J shed 2 bases, and the junction held 12 bases outside the gene matches. The CDR3 length is 18 residues. CDR3 sequence: CASSKPSGTGVGNQPQHF. The CDR3 coding sequence is TGTGCCAGCAGTAAGCCTTCCGGGACAGGGGTTGGCAATCAGCCCCAGCATTTT.

The V gene is TRBV2, the J gene TRBJ2-7; D is ambiguous. CDR3 length equals 18 residues. CDR1 and CDR2 from the germline V gene are SNHLY and FYNNEI. Trimming left V 3 bases short and J 3 bases short, with 24 bases between. The CDR3 is CASSEGRRTLHPFYEQYF. In DNA form, the CDR3 reads TGTGCCAGCAGTGAGGGCAGGCGGACGCTCCATCCGTTCTACGAGCAGTACTTC.

The chain employs TRBV27 and TRBJ2-1; D remains unclear. The V end lost 6 bases, the J end lost 10 bases, and 16 bases lay between the germline ends. The CDR3 has 13 amino acids. Per the germline V gene, CDR1 is MNHEY and CDR2 is SMNVEV (reference sequence). CDR3 residues: CASSPRTLGEQFF. DNA for the CDR3: TGTGCCAGCAGCCCTAGGACCCTAGGGGAGCAGTTCTTC.

This chain joins TRBV28 and TRBJ1-5; a weak D match, TRBD1 (5 bases). The V and J ends lost 4 bases and 11 bases respectively, with 15 bases between them. CDR1 and CDR2 (germline): MDHEN, SYDVKM. This CDR3 contains 13 residues. The CDR3 reads CASSSPPLGAQHF. As DNA, the CDR3 is TGTGCCAGCAGTTCCCCCCCTCTAGGGGCCCAGCATTTT.

This chain uses TRBV6-6 with TRBJ2-5; 8 nucleotides match TRBD2. Per the germline V gene, CDR1 is MNHNY and CDR2 is SVGAGI (reference sequence). V shed 5 bases, J shed 1 base, and the junction held 3 bases outside the gene matches. The CDR3 consists of 14 residues. The CDR3 here is CASSLSGVQETQYF. The CDR3 coding sequence is TGTGCCAGCAGTCTTAGCGGGGTCCAAGAGACCCAGTACTTC.